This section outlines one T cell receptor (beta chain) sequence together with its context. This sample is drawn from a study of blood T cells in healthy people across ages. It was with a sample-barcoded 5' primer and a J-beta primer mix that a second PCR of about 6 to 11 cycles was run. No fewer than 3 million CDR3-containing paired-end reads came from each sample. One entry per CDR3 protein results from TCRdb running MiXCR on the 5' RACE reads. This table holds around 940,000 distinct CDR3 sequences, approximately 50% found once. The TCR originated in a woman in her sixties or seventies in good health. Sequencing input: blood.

In nucleotides, the CDR3 is TGTGCCAGCAGGGACAGGCCATTGGGACCCCAGCATTTT. Its protein is CASRDRPLGPQHF. The V gene is TRBV6-2 or TRBV6-3, the J gene TRBJ1-5; 7 bases agree with TRBD1. Trimming cost V 6 bases and J 10 bases; bases outside gene matches: 9. CDR1 and CDR2 from the germline V gene are MNHEY and SVGEGT. The CDR3 consists of 13 residues.